These T cell receptor beta chains were read from a single sample in a study of response to subunit inactivated influenza vaccine. TCRdb re-called the RT-PCR reads through MiXCR, storing one row per CDR3 protein. Among hundreds of thousands of distinct CDR3 sequences listed, more than 15% were seen once. The sample in question was CD4+ T cells sorted from PBMCs, obtained less than 30 months after vaccination. These receptor sequences come from a man between 50 and 75 years old who received an inactivated influenza vaccine. Each CDR3 is given with its conserved first and last residue. A D gene is named only where the DNA matches it firmly. Size tells how often a clone was seen (once, few, many) or the class of an expanded clone, and some rows leave it out.

TRBD1,.,TRBV6-2/TRBV6-3,TRBJ2-7,TGTGCCAGCAGCTCCGGGACAGGGGCTTGGGAGCAGTACTTC,CASSSGTGAWEQYF
.,few,TRBV7-3,TRBJ2-3,TGTGCCAGCAGTCCCACCCTCCGGGGCACAGATACGCAGTATTTT,CASSPTLRGTDTQYF
.,few,TRBV27,TRBJ1-5,TGTGCCAGCAGTTTATCGATCGGGTATCGGCCCCAGCATTTT,CASSLSIGYRPQHF
TRBD2,.,TRBV2,TRBJ2-2,TGTGCCAGCAGGAGACTAGCGGGGGGGCCCGAGACCGGGGAGCTGTTTTTT,CASRRLAGGPETGELFF
TRBD2,.,TRBV5-1,TRBJ2-1,TGCGCCAGCAGTTCTCTAGCGGGAGCGAGAAATGAGCAGTTCTTC,CASSSLAGARNEQFF
TRBD1,few,TRBV29-1,TRBJ2-7,TGCAGCGTGTTTTCCAGGGGGCCCCCATCCGAGCAGTACTTC,CSVFSRGPPSEQYF
.,.,TRBV5-1,TRBJ2-1,TGCGCCAGCAGGTCTGCCCCAGGGCTGGGCGAGCAGTTCTTC,CASRSAPGLGEQFF
TRBD1,.,TRBV6-5,TRBJ2-7,TGTGCCAGCAGTTATTCTCAGGGGGTCTACGAGCAGTACTTC,CASSYSQGVYEQYF
.,.,TRBV28,TRBJ1-5,TGTGCCAGCAGTTTCAGGGCTCAGCCCCAGCATTTT,CASSFRAQPQHF
TRBD2,many,TRBV20-1,TRBJ2-7,TGCAGTGCTAGCACGCCTAGCGGCAGGGAGCAGTACTTC,CSASTPSGREQYF
TRBD2,few,TRBV29-1,TRBJ2-5,TGCAGCGTTCTGGGACTACAAGAGACCCAGTACTTC,CSVLGLQETQYF
TRBD2,.,TRBV5-1,TRBJ2-7,TGCGCCAGCAGCTATGCCCCACCCGGGACTAGCGACTCCTACGAGCAGTACTTC,CASSYAPPGTSDSYEQYF
TRBD1,.,TRBV27,TRBJ2-1,TGTGCCAGCACCCAATACCCGGGACAGGGCTTCAATGAGCAGTTCTTC,CASTQYPGQGFNEQFF
TRBD1,.,TRBV28,TRBJ1-5,TGTGCCAGCAGTGGGGGACAGAATAGCAATCAGCCCCAGCATTTT,CASSGGQNSNQPQHF
.,.,TRBV5-1,TRBJ2-2,TGCGCCAGCAGCTGGGCGGGGTCGAACACCGGGGAGCTGTTTTTT,CASSWAGSNTGELFF
TRBD1,.,TRBV6-1,TRBJ1-2,TGTGCCAGCAGGAATAGGGGGCACGACTATGGCTACACCTTC,CASRNRGHDYGYTF
TRBD1,.,TRBV6-1,TRBJ1-5,TGTGCCAGCAGGACCAGACAGGGATCTATTCTCCAGCATTTT,CASRTRQGSILQHF
.,few,TRBV20-1,TRBJ2-5,TGCAGTTCCCACAGGGACCGGACCCAGTACTTC,CSSHRDRTQYF
.,few,TRBV28,TRBJ2-3,TGTGCCAGCAGTTTATTGCCAGTAAGCACAGATACGCAGTATTTT,CASSLLPVSTDTQYF
.,few,TRBV20-1,TRBJ2-7,TGCAGTGCTTTTACCGGGCCTCCTCGAGGCTACGAGCAGTACTTC,CSAFTGPPRGYEQYF
.,.,TRBV14,TRBJ2-5,TGTGCCAGCAGCCAAGGCCCCTGGGAAGAGACCCAGTACTTC,CASSQGPWEETQYF
.,.,TRBV28,TRBJ2-7,TGTGCCAGCAGTTTTGGGTTTATGAGTGAGCAGTACTTC,CASSFGFMSEQYF
.,.,TRBV5-1,TRBJ1-1,TGCGCCAGCAGCTTGGCCAGGCAGGGAGCCACTGAAGCTTTCTTT,CASSLARQGATEAFF
TRBD1,.,TRBV5-1,TRBJ2-7,TGCGCCAGCAGCTTGGAATCGGGACAGAGCTCCTACGAGCAGTACTTC,CASSLESGQSSYEQYF
TRBD2,.,TRBV6-2/TRBV6-3,TRBJ2-7,TGTGCCACACAGCCGGGACTAGTGGGAGAGCAGTACTTC,CATQPGLVGEQYF
.,.,TRBV6-2/TRBV6-3,TRBJ2-4,TGTGCCAGCAGTCCCGCCCGCAACATTCAGTACTTC,CASSPARNIQYF
.,.,TRBV3-1,TRBJ2-3,TGTGCCAGCAGCCAAGATTTCGTCTACCGGGCGACACATACGCAGTATTTT,CASSQDFVYRATHTQYF
.,.,TRBV4-3,TRBJ1-1,TGCGCCAGCAGCCAAGATCATGTCACTCCAAAAGGAGCTTTCTTT,CASSQDHVTPKGAFF
.,many,TRBV7-9,TRBJ2-3,TGTGCCAGCAGCTTACCCTTTCGACTTGGCTCAACGCAGTATTTT,CASSLPFRLGSTQYF
TRBD1,few,TRBV11-2,TRBJ2-1,TGTGCCAGCAGCTTAGGGTCCTATAGCGGCAGGGGGCTCGACAATGAGCAGTTCTTC,CASSLGSYSGRGLDNEQFF
.,.,TRBV4-3,TRBJ2-3,TGCGCCAGCAGCCAAGATCGCCCCCCCGCAGTCGATACGCAGTATTTT,CASSQDRPPAVDTQYF
TRBD1,few,TRBV28,TRBJ2-4,TGTGCCAGCAGTTTGGCTGGACAGGGCTCGGGCATTCAGTACTTC,CASSLAGQGSGIQYF
TRBD1,.,TRBV12-3/TRBV12-4,TRBJ1-1,TGTGCCAGCAGGCCCGAGGGACAGGCGATCACTGAAGCTTTCTTT,CASRPEGQAITEAFF
TRBD1,few,TRBV20-1,TRBJ2-7,TGCAGTGCTAAACCGGGACAGGGATACTACGAGCAGTACTTC,CSAKPGQGYYEQYF
TRBD1,.,TRBV5-1,TRBJ2-5,TGCGCCAGCAGCTTGGCAACAGGGGGGGAGACCCAGTACTTC,CASSLATGGETQYF
TRBD1,many,TRBV29-1,TRBJ2-1,TGCAGCGTCCGACAGGGGGCTAAAGAGCAGTTCTTC,CSVRQGAKEQFF
TRBD1,.,TRBV5-8,TRBJ1-1,TGTGCCAGCAGCGAACAGGGGACCAGGGGCACTGAAGCTTTCTTT,CASSEQGTRGTEAFF
TRBD2,.,TRBV6-2/TRBV6-3,TRBJ2-1,TGTGCCAGCAGTTTAATCAGGACTAGCGGGAGAGTAAATGAGCAGTTCTTC,CASSLIRTSGRVNEQFF
.,many,TRBV7-6,TRBJ2-2,TGTGCCAGCAGCTTAGAGAGAGATGGGGAGCTGTTTTTT,CASSLERDGELFF
TRBD1,many,TRBV15,TRBJ2-7,TGTGCCACCAGCCAAACGGGACAGACCTACGAGCAGTACTTC,CATSQTGQTYEQYF
.,few,TRBV18,TRBJ2-7,TGTGCCAGCTCACCCGAGTCTTGGGGGACCTACGAGCAGTACTTC,CASSPESWGTYEQYF
TRBD2,.,TRBV7-2,TRBJ2-3,TGTGCCAGCAGCTTTTCTAGCGGGAGCTCGGGAACAGATACGCAGTATTTT,CASSFSSGSSGTDTQYF
.,.,TRBV14,TRBJ2-7,TGTGCCAGCAGTGGGGGTCGCGAGCAGTACTTC,CASSGGREQYF
.,.,TRBV30,TRBJ1-1,TGTGCCTGGAATCCGATCCAGAACACTGAAGCTTTCTTT,CAWNPIQNTEAFF
TRBD1,few,TRBV6-1,TRBJ2-7,TGTGCCAGCAGGCAAAATCCGGGACAGCTTTCCTACGAGCAGTACTTC,CASRQNPGQLSYEQYF
.,.,TRBV6-6,TRBJ2-1,TGTGCCAGCAGTTATAGGGCGAATGAGCAGTTCTTC,CASSYRANEQFF
TRBD1,.,TRBV7-9,TRBJ2-5,TGTGCCAGCAGCCCTGGACAGGGAATAGAGACCCAGTACTTC,CASSPGQGIETQYF
.,few,TRBV5-6,TRBJ2-3,TGTGCCAGCAGCCTCGCCGGGCGGCCCACAGATACGCAGTATTTT,CASSLAGRPTDTQYF
TRBD1,.,TRBV11-2,TRBJ2-1,TGTGCCAGCAGCTTAATGCCGGACAGGGCCAATGAGCAGTTCTTC,CASSLMPDRANEQFF
.,.,TRBV4-3,TRBJ1-1,TGCGCCACCAGCCAAGATCAGTACACTGAAGCTTTCTTT,CATSQDQYTEAFF
.,few,TRBV5-1,TRBJ2-2,TGCGCCAGCAGCTTGGTGGCGGGTTACACCGGGGAGCTGTTTTTT,CASSLVAGYTGELFF
.,.,TRBV4-1,TRBJ1-2,TGCGCCAGCAGCCAAGATAACAGGGCTGGCGGCTACACCTTC,CASSQDNRAGGYTF
TRBD1,few,TRBV28,TRBJ2-1,TGTGCCAGCAGTTTTTCCGGGACAGGGGTACATGAGCAGTTCTTC,CASSFSGTGVHEQFF